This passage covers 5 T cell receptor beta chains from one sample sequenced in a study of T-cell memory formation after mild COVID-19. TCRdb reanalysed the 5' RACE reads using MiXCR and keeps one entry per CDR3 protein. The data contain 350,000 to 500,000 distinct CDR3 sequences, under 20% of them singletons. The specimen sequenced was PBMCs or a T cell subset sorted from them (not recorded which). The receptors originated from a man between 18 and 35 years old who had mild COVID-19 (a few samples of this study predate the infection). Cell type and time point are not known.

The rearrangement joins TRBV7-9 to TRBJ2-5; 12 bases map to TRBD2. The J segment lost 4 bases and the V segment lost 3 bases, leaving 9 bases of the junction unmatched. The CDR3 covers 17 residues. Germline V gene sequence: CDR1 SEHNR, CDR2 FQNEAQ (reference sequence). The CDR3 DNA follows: TGTGCCAGCAGCTTTTCCGGCCTAGCGGGGGGGCGAGAGACCCAGTACTTC. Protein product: CASSFSGLAGGRETQYF.

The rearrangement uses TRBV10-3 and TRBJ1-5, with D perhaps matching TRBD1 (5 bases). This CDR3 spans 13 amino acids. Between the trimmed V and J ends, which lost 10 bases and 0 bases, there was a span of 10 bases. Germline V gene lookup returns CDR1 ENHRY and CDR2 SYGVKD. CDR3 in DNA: TGTGCCAGCAGGGAGGATAGCAATCAGCCCCAGCATTTT. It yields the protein CASREDSNQPQHF.

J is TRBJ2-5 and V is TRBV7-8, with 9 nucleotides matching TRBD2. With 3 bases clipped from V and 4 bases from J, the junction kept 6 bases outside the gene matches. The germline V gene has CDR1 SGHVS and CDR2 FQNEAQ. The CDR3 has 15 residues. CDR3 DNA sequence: TGTGCCAGCAGCTTCGCGCTAGCGGGACGAGAGACCCAGTACTTC. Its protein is CASSFALAGRETQYF.

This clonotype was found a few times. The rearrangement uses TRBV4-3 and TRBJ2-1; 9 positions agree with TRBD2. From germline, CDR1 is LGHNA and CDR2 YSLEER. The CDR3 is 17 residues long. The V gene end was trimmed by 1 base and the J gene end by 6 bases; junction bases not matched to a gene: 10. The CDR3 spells CASSQVGQGLALNEQFF. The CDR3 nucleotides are TGCGCCAGCAGCCAAGTGGGGCAGGGACTAGCCCTCAATGAGCAGTTCTTC.

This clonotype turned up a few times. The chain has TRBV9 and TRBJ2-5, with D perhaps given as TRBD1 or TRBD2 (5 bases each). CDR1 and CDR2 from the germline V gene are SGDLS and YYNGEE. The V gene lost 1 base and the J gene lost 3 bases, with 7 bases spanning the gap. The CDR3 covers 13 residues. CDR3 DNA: TGTGCCAGCAGCGTAAGGGACGAAGAGACCCAGTACTTC. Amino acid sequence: CASSVRDEETQYF.